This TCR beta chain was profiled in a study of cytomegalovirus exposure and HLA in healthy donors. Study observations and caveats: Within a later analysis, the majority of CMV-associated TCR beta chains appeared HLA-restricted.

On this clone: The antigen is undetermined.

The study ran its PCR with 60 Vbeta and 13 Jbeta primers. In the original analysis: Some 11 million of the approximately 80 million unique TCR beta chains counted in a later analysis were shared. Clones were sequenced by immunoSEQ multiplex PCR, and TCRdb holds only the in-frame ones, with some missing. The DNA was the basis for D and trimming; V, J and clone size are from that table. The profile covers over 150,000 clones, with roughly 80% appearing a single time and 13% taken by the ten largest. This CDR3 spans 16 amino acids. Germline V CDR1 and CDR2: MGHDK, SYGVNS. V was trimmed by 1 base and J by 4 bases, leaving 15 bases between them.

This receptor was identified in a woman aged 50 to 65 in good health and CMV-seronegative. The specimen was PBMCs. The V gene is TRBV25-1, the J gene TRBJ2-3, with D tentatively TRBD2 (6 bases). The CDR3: CASSEWRGSDADTQYF. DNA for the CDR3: TGTGCCAGCAGTGAATGGAGGGGATCGGATGCAGATACGCAGTATTTT.